The 30 T cell receptor beta chains below come from one sample, sequenced in a study of T cells in Graves' hyperthyroidism and ophthalmopathy. There were TCR beta CDR3 regions amplified from RNA transcripts. Researchers ran a first-round RT-PCR on the TCR CDR3 using the HTBI primer set. One entry per CDR3 protein results from TCRdb running MiXCR on the multiplex PCR reads. The profile shows 400,000 or so distinct CDR3 sequences, over 11% of them singletons. Source material: blood. Receptors originate from a man aged 45 to 65 with Graves' ophthalmopathy.

This clonotype has a count of ten or more. CDR3 coding DNA: TGTGCCAGCAGTTTCGCGGGGGGGGGCTACACCTTC. Translation gives CASSFAGGGYTF. The J gene is TRBJ1-2, the V gene TRBV12-3 or TRBV12-4; tentatively, D is TRBD1 (5 bases). This CDR3 spans 12 amino acids. Between the trimmed V and J ends, which lost 3 bases and 8 bases, there was a span of 10 bases.

At least ten counts were recorded for this clonotype. This rearrangement joins TRBV6-1 to TRBJ1-2, with TRBD1 as a possible D gene (6 bases). Germline loops: CDR1 MNHNS, CDR2 SASEGT. The CDR3 has 16 residues. V was cut by 0 bases and J by 0 bases, with 11 bases left in between. For the CDR3, the DNA is TGTGCCAGCAGTGAAGCGTGGACAGTAACTAACTATGGCTACACCTTC. This sequence encodes CASSEAWTVTNYGYTF.

This clonotype has ten or more counts. The chain joins TRBV20-1 to TRBJ2-3; 12 nucleotides agree with TRBD2. The CDR3 totals 15 residues. Germline CDR1 reads DFQATT; CDR2 reads SNEGSKA (reference sequence). The J segment lost 0 bases and the V segment lost 5 bases, leaving 3 bases of the junction unmatched. The DNA for the CDR3 is TGCAGTGCTCGGACTAGCGGGACTAGCACAGATACGCAGTATTTT. It yields the protein CSARTSGTSTDTQYF.

In this sample, this clonotype turned up many times. The CDR3 sequence: CATSRDVPYTDTQYF. DNA of the CDR3: TGTGCCACCAGCAGAGATGTACCCTACACAGATACGCAGTATTTT. The V call is TRBV15, the J call TRBJ2-3; D call uncertain. The CDR3 contains 15 residues. Germline loops: CDR1 LNHNV, CDR2 YYDKDF (reference sequence). V was trimmed by 0 bases and J by 2 bases, leaving 9 bases between them.

This clonotype was recorded at least ten times. The chain joins TRBV29-1 to TRBJ1-1; no firm D call. Trimming removed 6 bases at V and 0 bases at J, with 20 bases between. The germline V gene has CDR1 SQVTM and CDR2 ANQGSEA. This CDR3 spans 16 amino acids. The CDR3 reads CSVQWGPSALNTEAFF. The CDR3 DNA reads TGCAGCGTCCAGTGGGGTCCATCCGCCTTGAACACTGAAGCTTTCTTT.

This clonotype was found a few times. The genes are TRBV27 and TRBJ2-2, with TRBD2 matching 14 bases. The CDR3 is 15 residues long. CDR1 and CDR2 from the germline V gene are MNHEY and SMNVEV (reference sequence). V shed 6 bases and J 11 bases; nucleotides not matched to a gene: 8. CDR3 sequence reads: CASRAGTSGSRELFF. CDR3 bases: TGTGCCAGCAGGGCCGGGACTAGCGGGAGCCGAGAGCTGTTTTTT.

This clonotype was detected a few times. The J gene is TRBJ1-2, the V gene TRBV4-2; 10 nucleotides line up with TRBD1. V lost 7 bases, J lost 6 bases, and 8 bases stayed unmatched. The germline gives CDR1 LGHNA, CDR2 YNFKEQ. CDR3 length: 14 residues. In DNA, the CDR3 is TGTGCCAGCAACCCGGACAGGGGGAGAGATGGCTACACCTTC. Amino acids: CASNPDRGRDGYTF.

This clonotype was seen many times. The rearrangement links TRBV12-3 or TRBV12-4 to TRBJ1-2, with D unresolved. Trimming took 2 bases from V and 10 from J, leaving 26 bases between them. CDR3 length: 17 amino acids. For the CDR3, the DNA is TGTGCCAGCAGTTTATCCTTTTTGGCGTCCTCCATATATTTCTACACCTTC. This encodes CASSLSFLASSIYFYTF.

V and J are TRBV19 and TRBJ2-7; D possibly matches TRBD1 or TRBD2 (5 bases each). The CDR3 spans 11 residues. Per germline, CDR1 LNHDA and CDR2 SQIVND (reference sequence). Trimming left V 8 bases short and J 6 bases short, with 11 bases between. This chain's CDR3 is CASWGRGEQYF. The CDR3 DNA follows: TGTGCCAGTTGGGGACGTGGCGAGCAGTACTTC.

This clonotype was counted at least ten times. The rearrangement joins TRBV7-2 to TRBJ2-3; TRBD2 matches 9 bases. The ends lost 3 bases at V and 2 bases at J; junction bases unmatched: 3. Germline loops: CDR1 SGHTA, CDR2 FQGNSA. The CDR3 covers 15 residues. Here the CDR3 DNA reads TGTGCCAGCAGCTTTAGCGGGAGTGTCACAGATACGCAGTATTTT. Protein product: CASSFSGSVTDTQYF.

This clonotype was observed many times. The chain joins TRBV27 to TRBJ1-1, with D hard to call. This CDR3 is built from 14 residues. The germline V gene encodes CDR1 MNHEY and CDR2 SMNVEV (reference sequence). The V gene lost 2 bases and the J gene lost 1 base, with 8 bases spanning the gap. The CDR3 region is CASSLEARNTEAFF. The DNA of the CDR3 is TGTGCCAGCAGTTTAGAAGCGAGGAACACTGAAGCTTTCTTT.

This clonotype was detected ten times or more. V usage is TRBV5-8 and J usage is TRBJ2-7, with 10 bases identical to TRBD2. The ends lost 4 bases at V and 0 bases at J; junction bases unmatched: 7. The CDR3 is 16 residues long. CDR1 SGHTS and CDR2 YDEGEE come from the germline V gene. The CDR3 bases are TGTGCCAGCAGCACTAGGACTAGCGGTAACTCCTACGAGCAGTACTTC. It translates to CASSTRTSGNSYEQYF.

This clonotype was found a few times. The chain joins TRBV14 to TRBJ1-3; 8 nucleotides align to TRBD1. CDR1 and CDR2 (germline): SGHDN, FVKESK. The CDR3 loop spans 16 amino acids. Trimming at V came to 0 bases and at J to 3 bases, leaving 4 bases not matched to a gene. This CDR3 reads CASSQDLDRGGNTIYF. In DNA form, the CDR3 reads TGTGCCAGCAGCCAAGATCTTGACAGGGGTGGAAACACCATATATTTT.

J is TRBJ1-4 and V is TRBV12-3 or TRBV12-4; D may be TRBD1 (5 bases). Trimming cost V 5 bases and J 3 bases, with 7 bases left between them. The CDR3 is made up of 13 amino acids. The CDR3 nucleotides read TGTGCCAGCAGTGGGGGGGCTAATGAAAAACTGTTTTTT. This encodes CASSGGANEKLFF.

The sample holds many counts of this clonotype. This chain links TRBV30 with TRBJ2-1; TRBD2 might be the D (5 bases). Trimming shortened V by 5 bases and J by 0 bases, and 14 bases separated the two germline ends. The CDR3 runs 15 residues. Germline lookup yields CDR1 GTSNPN and CDR2 SVGIG (reference sequence). The CDR3 reads CAWGSKLASYNEQFF. In DNA, the CDR3 is TGTGCCTGGGGGTCTAAGCTAGCCTCCTACAATGAGCAGTTCTTC.

This clonotype was seen repeatedly, ten times or more. The V and J genes are TRBV7-2 and TRBJ2-1; D remains ambiguous. Germline V CDR1 and CDR2: SGHTA, FQGNSA. The V end lost 5 bases, the J end lost 2 bases, and 10 bases lay between the germline ends. CDR3 length: 14 residues. This CDR3 reads CASSHRSAYNEQFF. CDR3 in DNA: TGTGCCAGCAGCCACCGGAGCGCCTACAATGAGCAGTTCTTC.

This clonotype showed up just a few times. The chain has TRBV29-1 and TRBJ2-3; D is uncertain. V lost 8 bases to trimming and J lost 8 bases, with 14 bases between them. The CDR3 length is 11 residues. CDR1 is SQVTM, CDR2 ANQGSEA, per germline. The CDR3 nucleotides are TGCAGCCCGGAACTGGCTGGTACGCAGTATTTT. Protein product: CSPELAGTQYF.

This clonotype is a singleton in its sample. The V and J genes are TRBV10-2 and TRBJ2-7; D is perhaps TRBD2 (6 bases). The end of the DNA is better explained by TRBJ2-1, so the J call may be wrong. The CDR3 is made up of 15 amino acids. Germline CDR1 and CDR2: WSHSY and SAAADI. Here the CDR3 reads CASSGLRGSSYEQFF. CDR3 in DNA: TGCGCCAGCAGTGGTCTGCGGGGAAGCTCCTACGAGCAGTTCTTC.

This chain joins TRBV30 and TRBJ2-7; a weak D match, TRBD1 (6 bases). The CDR3 is 14 amino acids. Looked up from germline, CDR1 is GTSNPN and CDR2 is SVGIG (reference sequence). V was trimmed by 2 bases and J by 2 bases, leaving 13 bases between them. This chain's CDR3 is CAWSPEQGAYEQYF. The CDR3 nucleotides read TGTGCCTGGAGTCCGGAACAGGGTGCCTACGAGCAGTACTTC. The full variable domain, with the rest looked up from reference TRBV30 and TRBJ2-7, is SQTIHQWPATLVQPVGSPLSLECTVEGTSNPNLYWYRQAAGRGLQLLFYSVGIGQISSEVPQNLSASRPQDRQFILSSKKLLLSDSGFYLCAWSPEQGAYEQYFGPGTRLTVT.

This clonotype was seen only once. The gene calls are TRBV12-3 or TRBV12-4 and TRBJ1-1; D possibly corresponds to TRBD1 (6 bases). CDR3 length: 14 residues. Trimming removed 3 bases at V and 3 bases at J, with 11 bases between. The CDR3 loop reads CASSLGTLDTEAFF. CDR3 bases: TGTGCCAGCAGTTTGGGGACACTCGACACTGAAGCTTTCTTT.

In this sample, this clonotype turned up many times. This chain joins TRBV20-1 and TRBJ1-2; D perhaps matches TRBD1 (6 bases). This CDR3 is built from 13 residues. Germline values: CDR1 DFQATT, CDR2 SNEGSKA (reference sequence). V was pared by 2 bases and J by 4 bases, with 11 bases between. CDR3 DNA: TGCAGTGCTAGATTGGACAGAAGCTATGGCTACACCTTC. Translating it yields CSARLDRSYGYTF.

This clonotype was observed many times. The rearrangement joins TRBV3-1 to TRBJ2-5; a possible D gene is TRBD2 (6 bases). CDR1 is LGHDT, CDR2 YNNKEL, per germline (reference sequence). The CDR3 is 15 residues long. Trimming removed 3 bases from V and 0 bases from J, with 11 bases in between. This CDR3 reads CASSQGGLNQETQYF. In DNA, the CDR3 is TGTGCCAGCAGCCAGGGGGGACTGAACCAAGAGACCCAGTACTTC.

This clonotype was picked up a small number of times. This chain links TRBV24-1 with TRBJ1-3; 9 positions match TRBD1. Per germline, CDR1 KGHDR and CDR2 SFDVKD. Trimming removed 4 bases from V and 2 bases from J; junction bases left unmatched: 2. The CDR3 runs to 15 residues. CDR3 sequence: CATSDGTGPGNTIYF. CDR3 DNA sequence: TGTGCCACCAGTGACGGGACAGGGCCTGGAAACACCATATATTTT.

The chain recombines TRBV7-9 with TRBJ2-7, with TRBD2 matching over 7 bases. Germline CDR1 is SEHNR and CDR2 is FQNEAQ (reference sequence). J gave up 3 bases and V 5 bases, and 10 bases lay outside the gene matches. This CDR3 region has 15 residues. CDR3 nucleotides: TGTGCCAGCAGCGTAGGGCTCGGGGGGTACTACGAGCAGTACTTC. Amino acid sequence: CASSVGLGGYYEQYF.

This clonotype was seen many times. The chain combines TRBV7-2 with TRBJ2-6; 12 bases are a match to TRBD2. The CDR3 consists of 18 residues. The V segment lost 6 bases and the J segment 4 bases; nucleotides outside the gene matches: 10. The germline gives CDR1 SGHTA, CDR2 FQGNSA. As DNA, the CDR3 is TGTGCCAGCAGTCGTAGGACTAGCGGGATTTTAGGGGCCAACGTCCTGACTTTC. Its protein product is CASSRRTSGILGANVLTF.

Many counts were recorded for this clonotype. The J gene is TRBJ2-7, the V gene TRBV5-8; D is possibly TRBD2 (5 bases). V was shortened by 2 bases and J by 3 bases, with 15 bases between the two germline ends. Germline V gene lookup returns CDR1 SGHTS and CDR2 YDEGEE. The CDR3 is made up of 15 amino acids. The CDR3 loop reads CASSFEGSRNYEQYF. CDR3 coding DNA: TGTGCCAGCAGCTTCGAGGGTTCCAGGAACTACGAGCAGTACTTC.

The chain uses TRBV29-1 and TRBJ2-2, with 8 bases that match TRBD2. The CDR3 has 18 amino acids. Trimming cost V 0 bases and J 4 bases; bases outside gene matches: 13. CDR1 SQVTM and CDR2 ANQGSEA come from the germline V gene. The CDR3 coding sequence is TGCAGCGTTGAAGATCCTCAAAGCGGGAGTCAAGGCACCGGGGAGCTGTTTTTT. Protein sequence: CSVEDPQSGSQGTGELFF.

In its sample, this clonotype was seen a few times. Here the CDR3 DNA reads TGTGCCAGCAGTTTTCGGGCCAAACAAGCGCAGTATTTT. Its translation is CASSFRAKQAQYF. The chain uses TRBV12-3 or TRBV12-4 and TRBJ2-3, with D hard to call. V was pared by 3 bases and J by 10 bases, with 14 bases between. The CDR3 consists of 13 residues.

V and J are TRBV20-1 and TRBJ1-5; D might be TRBD1 (6 bases). The V and J ends lost 1 base and 4 bases respectively, with 11 bases between them. Germline CDR1 reads DFQATT; CDR2 reads SNEGSKA (reference sequence). The CDR3 spans 14 residues. CDR3 amino acids: CSARGRRGNQPQHF. The CDR3 DNA sequence: TGCAGTGCTAGAGGACGCAGGGGAAATCAGCCCCAGCATTTT.

The chain joins TRBV4-1 to TRBJ2-1; 16 bases agree with TRBD2. Trimming took 8 bases from V and 9 from J; bases not matched to a gene: 10. This CDR3 has 16 residues. Per germline, CDR1 MGHRA and CDR2 YSYEKL. CDR3 residues: CASSKGGLAGGSEQFF. The CDR3 coding sequence is TGCGCCAGCTCGAAGGGGGGACTAGCGGGAGGGTCTGAGCAGTTCTTC.